This is a list of T cell receptor beta chains from one sample in a study of human T cells and chemical hapten exposure. Each CDR3 protein gets one entry after TCRdb re-called the RACE reads with MiXCR. The data contain tens of thousands of distinct CDR3 sequences, roughly a tenth of them singletons. Sequencing used whole blood, obtained in connection with sensitization to the hapten diphenylcyclopropenone (DPC). The receptors stem from a woman aged 50 to 60 with alopecia areata. Some clones in this sample may be carry-over from other donors' samples. CDR3s include the opening cysteine and the closing phenylalanine or tryptophan. A D gene is named only where the DNA matches it firmly. A clone size is listed for some rows: how often the clone was seen (once, few, many), or a class if it is expanded.

D gene	V gene	J gene	clone size	CDR3 length	CDR3 DNA	CDR3 protein
TRBD2	TRBV19	TRBJ2-1	many	16	TGTGCCAGTAGTCGTCGGGGGCGTGGGACTAGCAATGAGCAGTTCTTC	CASSRRGRGTSNEQFF
NA	TRBV28	TRBJ2-3	many	14	TGTGCCAGCAGTTTTCCCGGGACCTGGGGTACGCAGTATTTT	CASSFPGTWGTQYF
NA	TRBV7-6	TRBJ1-1	NA	15	TGTGCCAGCAGCTTAGCAGTGGGTCGGGGCACTGAAGCTTTCTTT	CASSLAVGRGTEAFF
TRBD2	TRBV6-1	TRBJ2-3	few	21	TGTGCCAGCGTTTTCGGGCTGGGAGGGACTAGCGGGACTGCAAGGACAGATACGCAGTATTTT	CASVFGLGGTSGTARTDTQYF
NA	TRBV20-1	TRBJ2-7	few	11	TGCAGTGCTAGAGATTCGGAGGAGCAGTACTTC	CSARDSEEQYF
NA	TRBV5-1	TRBJ1-1	many	15	TGCGCCAGCAGCTCTGAGCCTATAATGAACACTGAAGCTTTCTTT	CASSSEPIMNTEAFF
NA	TRBV7-2	TRBJ2-3	NA	14	TGTGCCAGCAGCTTAGAAAGGTCCAAGGATACGCAGTATTTT	CASSLERSKDTQYF
TRBD2	TRBV7-2	TRBJ2-6	NA	19	TGTGCCAGCAGCGCCTCCGGGACTAGGCAGCACTCTGGGGCCAACGTCCTGACTTTC	CASSASGTRQHSGANVLTF
NA	TRBV29-1	TRBJ2-1	many	11	TGCAGCGTAAACAGGGTAGATGAGCAGTTCTTC	CSVNRVDEQFF
NA	TRBV6-1	TRBJ1-5	few	15	TGTGCCAGCAGTGCGGCAGGGTATAGCAATCAGCCCCAGCATTTT	CASSAAGYSNQPQHF
TRBD1	TRBV11-2	TRBJ2-1	few	15	TGTGCCAGCAGCTCCCGACAGGGGGTCTGGAATGAGCAGTTCTTC	CASSSRQGVWNEQFF
NA	TRBV12-3/TRBV12-4	TRBJ2-7	many	13	TGTGCCAGCAGTCGGGACTGGTCCTACGAGCAGTACTTC	CASSRDWSYEQYF
TRBD1	TRBV10-3	TRBJ1-6	NA	16	TGTGCCATCAGTGTATCGGACAGGGGCTATAATTCACCCCTCCACTTT	CAISVSDRGYNSPLHF
NA	TRBV24-1	TRBJ2-5	NA	13	TGTGCCACCAGTGATTTCAGGGGCGAGACCCAGTACTTC	CATSDFRGETQYF
TRBD1	TRBV28	TRBJ2-7	many	15	TGTGCCAGCAGTGCCCCGGGACAGGCTTCCTACGAGCAGTACTTC	CASSAPGQASYEQYF
NA	TRBV5-1	TRBJ1-5	NA	15	TGCGCCAGCAGCTTGACAGGCAGCGTGCGTCAGCCCCAGCATTTT	CASSLTGSVRQPQHF
NA	TRBV7-2	TRBJ1-1	few	17	TGTGCCAGCAGCCCTCGACAAGGCCTAGCCCTGAACACTGAAGCTTTCTTT	CASSPRQGLALNTEAFF